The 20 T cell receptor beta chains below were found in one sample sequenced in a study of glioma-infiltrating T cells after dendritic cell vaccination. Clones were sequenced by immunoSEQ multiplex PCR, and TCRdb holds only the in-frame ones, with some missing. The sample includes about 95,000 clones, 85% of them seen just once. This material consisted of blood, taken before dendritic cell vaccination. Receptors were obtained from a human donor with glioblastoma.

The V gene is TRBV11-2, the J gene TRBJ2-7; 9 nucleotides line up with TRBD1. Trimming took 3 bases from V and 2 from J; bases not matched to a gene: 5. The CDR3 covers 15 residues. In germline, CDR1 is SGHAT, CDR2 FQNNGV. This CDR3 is CASSFLRDRAYEQYF. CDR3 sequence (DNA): TGTGCCAGCAGCTTCCTCCGGGACAGGGCCTACGAGCAGTACTTC.

Written as DNA, the CDR3 is TGCGCCAGCTCACACAGACAAAGAGATGAAAAACTGTTTTTT. It codes for CASSHRQRDEKLFF. The V gene is TRBV5-1, the J gene TRBJ1-4; D is ambiguous. Trimming removed 7 bases from V and 6 bases from J, with 16 bases in between. Germline V gives CDR1 SGHRS, CDR2 YFSETQ. The CDR3 is made up of 14 amino acids.

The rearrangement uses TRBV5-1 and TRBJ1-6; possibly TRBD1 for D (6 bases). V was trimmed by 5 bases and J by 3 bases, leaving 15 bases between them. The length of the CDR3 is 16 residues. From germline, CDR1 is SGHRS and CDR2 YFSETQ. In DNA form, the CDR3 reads TGCGCCAGCAGATGGGGGGGCCGTGGCTATAATTCACCCCTCCACTTT. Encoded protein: CASRWGGRGYNSPLHF.

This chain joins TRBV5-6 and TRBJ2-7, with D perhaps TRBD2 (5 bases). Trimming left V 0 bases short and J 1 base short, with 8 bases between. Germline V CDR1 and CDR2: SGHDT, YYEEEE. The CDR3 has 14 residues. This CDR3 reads CASSLAGKSYEQYF. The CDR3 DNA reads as TGTGCCAGCAGCTTGGCGGGGAAGTCCTACGAGCAGTACTTC.

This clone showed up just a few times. CDR3 nucleotides: TGTGCCAGCAGCTGGGGCGTTGAGAGATCCACTGAAGCTTTCTTT. Amino acids: CASSWGVERSTEAFF. The chain employs TRBV5-8 and TRBJ1-1; D may be TRBD1 (5 bases). V lost 3 bases to trimming and J lost 4 bases, with 16 bases between them. Germline-derived CDR1 and CDR2 are SGHTS and YDEGEE. The CDR3 is 15 residues long.

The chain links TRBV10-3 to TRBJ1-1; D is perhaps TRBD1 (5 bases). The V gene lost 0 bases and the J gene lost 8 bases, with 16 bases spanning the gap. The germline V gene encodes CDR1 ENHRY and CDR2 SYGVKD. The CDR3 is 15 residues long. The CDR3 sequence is CAISESRRLKGEAFF. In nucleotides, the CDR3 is TGTGCCATCAGTGAGTCGAGACGGTTGAAGGGGGAAGCTTTCTTT.

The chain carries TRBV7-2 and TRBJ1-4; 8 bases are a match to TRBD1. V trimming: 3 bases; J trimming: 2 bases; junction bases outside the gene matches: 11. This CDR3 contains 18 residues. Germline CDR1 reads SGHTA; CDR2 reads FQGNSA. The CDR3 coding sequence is TGTGCCAGCAGCTTTGCGACAGGGGAAGCTGGGACTAATGAAAAACTGTTTTTT. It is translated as CASSFATGEAGTNEKLFF.

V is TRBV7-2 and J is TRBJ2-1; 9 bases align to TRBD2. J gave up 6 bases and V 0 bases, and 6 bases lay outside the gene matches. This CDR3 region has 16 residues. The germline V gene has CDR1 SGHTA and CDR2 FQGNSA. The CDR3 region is CASSLAGGRAGNEQFF. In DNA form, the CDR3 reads TGTGCCAGCAGCTTAGCGGGCGGGAGGGCCGGCAATGAGCAGTTCTTC.

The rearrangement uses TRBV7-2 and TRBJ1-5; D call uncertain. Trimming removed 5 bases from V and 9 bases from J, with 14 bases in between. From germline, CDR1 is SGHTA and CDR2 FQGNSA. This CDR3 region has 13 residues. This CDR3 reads CASSLDSRVPQHF. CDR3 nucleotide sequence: TGTGCCAGCAGCCTCGACTCACGGGTGCCCCAGCATTTT.

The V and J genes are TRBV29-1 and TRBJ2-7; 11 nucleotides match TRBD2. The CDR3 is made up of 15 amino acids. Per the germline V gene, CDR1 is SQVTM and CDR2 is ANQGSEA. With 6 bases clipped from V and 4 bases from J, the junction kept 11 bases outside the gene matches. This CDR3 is CSVTKLAGASYEQYF. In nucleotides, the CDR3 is TGCAGCGTAACAAAACTAGCGGGAGCGTCATACGAGCAGTACTTC.

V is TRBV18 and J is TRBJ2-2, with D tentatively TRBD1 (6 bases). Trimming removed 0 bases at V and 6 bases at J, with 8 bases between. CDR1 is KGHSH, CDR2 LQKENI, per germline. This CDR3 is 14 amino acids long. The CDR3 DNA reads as TGTGCCAGCTCACCACCTGGGACACCCGGGGAGCTGTTTTTT. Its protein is CASSPPGTPGELFF.

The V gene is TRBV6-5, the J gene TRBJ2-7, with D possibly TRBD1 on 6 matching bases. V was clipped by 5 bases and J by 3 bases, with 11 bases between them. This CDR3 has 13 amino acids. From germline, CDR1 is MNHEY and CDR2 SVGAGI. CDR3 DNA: TGTGCCAGCAGTAACGGACAGCTCTACGAGCAGTACTTC. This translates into CASSNGQLYEQYF.

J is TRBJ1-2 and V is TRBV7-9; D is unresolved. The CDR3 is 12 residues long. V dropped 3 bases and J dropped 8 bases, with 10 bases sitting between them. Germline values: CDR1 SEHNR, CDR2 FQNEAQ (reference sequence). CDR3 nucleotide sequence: TGTGCCAGCAGCTTTGAGGGTGTGGGCTACACCTTC. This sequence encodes CASSFEGVGYTF.

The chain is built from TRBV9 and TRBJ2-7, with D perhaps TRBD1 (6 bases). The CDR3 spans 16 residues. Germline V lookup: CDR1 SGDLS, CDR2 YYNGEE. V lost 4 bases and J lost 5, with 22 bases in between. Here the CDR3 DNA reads TGTGCCAGCAGCAACAAGTGGGGGTTGGGGGCTGACGAGCAGTACTTC. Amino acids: CASSNKWGLGADEQYF.

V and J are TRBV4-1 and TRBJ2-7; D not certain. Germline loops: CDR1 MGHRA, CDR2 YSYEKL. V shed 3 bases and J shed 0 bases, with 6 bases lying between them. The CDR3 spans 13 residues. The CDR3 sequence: CASSQVSSYEQYF. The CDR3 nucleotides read TGCGCCAGCAGCCAGGTGAGCTCCTACGAGCAGTACTTC.

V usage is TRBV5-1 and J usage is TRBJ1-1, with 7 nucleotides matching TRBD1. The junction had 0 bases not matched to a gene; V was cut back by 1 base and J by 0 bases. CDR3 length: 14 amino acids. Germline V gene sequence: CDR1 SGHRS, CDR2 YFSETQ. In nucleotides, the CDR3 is TGCGCCAGCAGCTTGCAGGGGGTGAACACTGAAGCTTTCTTT. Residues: CASSLQGVNTEAFF.

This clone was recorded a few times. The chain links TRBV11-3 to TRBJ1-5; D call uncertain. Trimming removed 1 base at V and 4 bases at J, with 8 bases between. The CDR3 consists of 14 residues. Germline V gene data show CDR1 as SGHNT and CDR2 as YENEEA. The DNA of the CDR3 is TGTGCCAGCAGCTTAGGCGGTTCTAATCAGCCCCAGCATTTT. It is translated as CASSLGGSNQPQHF.

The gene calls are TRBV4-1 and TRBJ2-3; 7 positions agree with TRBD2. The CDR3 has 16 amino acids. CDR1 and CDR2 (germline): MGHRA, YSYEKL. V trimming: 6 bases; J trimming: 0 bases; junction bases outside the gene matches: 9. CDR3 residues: CASSPRAGISTDTQYF. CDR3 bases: TGCGCCAGCAGTCCGAGAGCGGGGATTAGCACAGATACGCAGTATTTT.

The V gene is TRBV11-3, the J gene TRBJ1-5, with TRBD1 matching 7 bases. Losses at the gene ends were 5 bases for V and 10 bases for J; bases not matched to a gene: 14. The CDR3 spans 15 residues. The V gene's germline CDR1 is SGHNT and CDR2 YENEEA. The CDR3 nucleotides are TGTGCCAGCAGCCAAGGGGCAGGGGGACTCGAACCCCAGCATTTT. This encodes CASSQGAGGLEPQHF.

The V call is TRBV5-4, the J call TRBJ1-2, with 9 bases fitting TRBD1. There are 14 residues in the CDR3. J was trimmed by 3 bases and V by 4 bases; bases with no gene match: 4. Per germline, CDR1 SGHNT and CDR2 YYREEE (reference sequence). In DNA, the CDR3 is TGTGCCAGCAGCGGTGACAGGGGGGACTATGGCTACACCTTC. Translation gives CASSGDRGDYGYTF.